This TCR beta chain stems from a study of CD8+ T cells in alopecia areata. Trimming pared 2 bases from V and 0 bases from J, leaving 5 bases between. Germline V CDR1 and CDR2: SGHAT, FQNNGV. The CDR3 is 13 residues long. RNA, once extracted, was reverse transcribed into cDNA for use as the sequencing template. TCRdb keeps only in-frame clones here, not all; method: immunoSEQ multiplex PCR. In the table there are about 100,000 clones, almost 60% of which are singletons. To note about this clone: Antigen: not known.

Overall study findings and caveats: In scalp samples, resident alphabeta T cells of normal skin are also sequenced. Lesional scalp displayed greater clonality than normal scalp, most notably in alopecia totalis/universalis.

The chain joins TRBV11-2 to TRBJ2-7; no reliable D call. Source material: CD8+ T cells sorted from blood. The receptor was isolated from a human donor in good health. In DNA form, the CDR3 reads TGTGCCAGCAGCTTAATAATCTCCTACGAGCAGTACTTC. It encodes CASSLIISYEQYF.